The text below deals with one T cell receptor (beta chain). The authors' processing: The assay estimated nucleated cells by amplifying reference gene primers. TCRdb's table, derived via immunoSEQ multiplex PCR, lists solely in-frame clones and lacks some. That table is the source of V, J and clone size, and D and trimming were worked out from the DNA. This sample has around 76,000 clones, with 81% found just once. The sample originates from a study of blood T cell repertoires in COVID-19. The V and J ends lost 5 bases and 1 base respectively, with 11 bases between them. This CDR3 is 14 amino acids long. The V gene's germline CDR1 is LNHDA and CDR2 SQIVND (reference sequence).

Input material: peripheral blood. This chain links TRBV19 with TRBJ1-1; D call uncertain. The source of this sequence is a woman between 65 and 79 years old with acute or convalescent COVID-19. CDR3 in amino acids: CASSPGLTNTEAFF. Written as DNA, the CDR3 is TGTGCCAGTAGTCCTGGACTGACGAACACTGAAGCTTTCTTT. Looking up the rest from reference TRBV19 and TRBJ1-1 gives the full variable domain: DGGITQSPKYLFRKEGQNVTLSCEQNLNHDAMYWYRQDPGQGLRLIYYSQIVNDFQKGDIAEGYSVSREKKESFPLTVTSAQKNPTAFYLCASSPGLTNTEAFFGQGTRLTVV.